The present TCR beta chain was sequenced within a study of T cell responses to AZD1222 COVID-19 vaccine. Generated by immunoSEQ multiplex PCR, the TCRdb table keeps only in-frame clones and is missing some. The table lists about 110,000 clones, under 95% of them singletons. Germline CDR1 is LGHDT and CDR2 is YNNKEL (reference sequence). The CDR3 covers 13 residues. V was pared by 0 bases and J by 7 bases, with 3 bases of the junction left unmatched. There are a few counts of this clone. The sample here was peripheral blood, taken on day 0 of AZD1222 vaccination. This receptor was identified in an adult in good health. The J gene is TRBJ2-7, the V gene TRBV3-1 (or the pseudogene TRBV3-2); 7 bases align to TRBD2. The CDR3 region is CASSQERAGEQYF. As DNA, the CDR3 is TGTGCCAGCAGCCAAGAGAGAGCGGGGGAGCAGTACTTC.